This T cell receptor beta chain is drawn from a study of post-analysis software for immune sequencing data. Study-wide background: Some patients lacked subtype; others had relapsing-remitting, secondary progressive or progressive-relapsing disease. Study-wide points: The five TRBV segments detected at higher frequency in patients than in controls included TRBV5-6, TRBV5-1 and TRBV20-1. Samples prepared in the same batch strongly co-clustered by F measure.

Comments on this clonotype: Its specificity is unknown.

This CDR3 spans 15 amino acids. CDR1 is SGHTA, CDR2 FQGTGA, per germline. Tagging with unique molecular identifiers was a feature of the TCR beta cDNA libraries. From approximately 1 to 10 million T cells, roughly 0.5 million cDNA molecules were obtained. TCRdb ran MiXCR on the PCR reads and lists one entry per CDR3 protein. The sample yields 350,000 to 500,000 distinct CDR3 sequences, more than 30% seen once. The V and J genes are TRBV7-3 and TRBJ2-7, with 11 positions matching TRBD2. The DNA end is more similar to TRBJ2-5, so the J call may be wrong. The clonotype was recovered from a girl aged 2 to 10 with multiple sclerosis. The source material was blood. CDR3 nucleotides: TGTGCCAGCAGCTTTAGCGGGAGGGCCGGAGAGACCCAGTACTTC. It codes for CASSFSGRAGETQYF.